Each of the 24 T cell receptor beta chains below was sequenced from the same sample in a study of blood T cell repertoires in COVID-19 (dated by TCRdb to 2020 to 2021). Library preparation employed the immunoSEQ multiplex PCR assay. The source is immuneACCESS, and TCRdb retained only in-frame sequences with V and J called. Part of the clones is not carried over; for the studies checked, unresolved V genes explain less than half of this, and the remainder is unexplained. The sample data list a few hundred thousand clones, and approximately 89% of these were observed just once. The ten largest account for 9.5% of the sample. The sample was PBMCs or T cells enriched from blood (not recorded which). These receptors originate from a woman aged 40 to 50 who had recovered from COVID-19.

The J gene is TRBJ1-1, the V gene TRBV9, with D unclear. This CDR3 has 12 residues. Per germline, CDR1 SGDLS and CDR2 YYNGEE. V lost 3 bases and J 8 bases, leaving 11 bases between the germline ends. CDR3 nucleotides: TGTGCCAGCAGCGCGCGGGAGGGCGAAGCTTTCTTT. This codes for CASSAREGEAFF.

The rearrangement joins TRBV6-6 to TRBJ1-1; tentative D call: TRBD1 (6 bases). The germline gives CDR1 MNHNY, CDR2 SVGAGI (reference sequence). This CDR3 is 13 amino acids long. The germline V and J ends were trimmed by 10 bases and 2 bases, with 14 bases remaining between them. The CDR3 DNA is TGTGCCACCTATGGACAGAGTAACACTGAAGCTTTCTTT. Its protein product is CATYGQSNTEAFF.

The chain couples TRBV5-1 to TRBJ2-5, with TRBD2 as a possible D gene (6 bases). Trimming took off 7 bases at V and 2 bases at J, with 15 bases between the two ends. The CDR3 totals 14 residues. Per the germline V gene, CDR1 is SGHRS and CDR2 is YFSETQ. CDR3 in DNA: TGCGCCAGCGGGGAGGAGAGAACTCAAGAGACCCAGTACTTC. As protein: CASGEERTQETQYF.

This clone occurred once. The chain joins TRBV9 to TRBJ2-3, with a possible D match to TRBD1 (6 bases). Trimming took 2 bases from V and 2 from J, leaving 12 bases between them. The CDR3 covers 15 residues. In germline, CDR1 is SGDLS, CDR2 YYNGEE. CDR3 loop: CASSVTQGFTDTQYF. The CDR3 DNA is TGTGCCAGCAGCGTGACTCAGGGGTTCACAGATACGCAGTATTTT. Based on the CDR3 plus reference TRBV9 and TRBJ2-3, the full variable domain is DSGVTQTPKHLITATGQRVTLRCSPRSGDLSVYWYQQSLDQGLQFLIQYYNGEERAKGNILERFSAQQFPDLHSELNLSSLELGDSALYFCASSVTQGFTDTQYFGPGTRLTVL.

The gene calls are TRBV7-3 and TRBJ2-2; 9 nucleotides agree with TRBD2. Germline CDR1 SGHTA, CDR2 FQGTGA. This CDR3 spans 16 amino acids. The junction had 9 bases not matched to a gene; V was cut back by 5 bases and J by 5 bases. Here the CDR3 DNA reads TGTGCCAGCAGCCCCGTAGCGGGAGAGGTTACCGGGGAGCTGTTTTTT. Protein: CASSPVAGEVTGELFF.

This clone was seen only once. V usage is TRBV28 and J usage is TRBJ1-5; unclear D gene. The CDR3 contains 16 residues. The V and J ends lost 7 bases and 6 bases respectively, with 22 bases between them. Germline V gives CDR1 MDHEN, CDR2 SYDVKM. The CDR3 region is CASIDPGFKGGQPQHF. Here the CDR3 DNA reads TGTGCCAGCATCGACCCGGGTTTCAAAGGTGGTCAGCCCCAGCATTTT. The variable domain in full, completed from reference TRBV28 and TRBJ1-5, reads DVKVTQSSRYLVKRTGEKVFLECVQDMDHENMFWYRQDPGLGLRLIYFSYDVKMKEKGDIPEGYSVSREKKERFSLILESASTNQTSMYLCASIDPGFKGGQPQHFGDGTRLSIL.

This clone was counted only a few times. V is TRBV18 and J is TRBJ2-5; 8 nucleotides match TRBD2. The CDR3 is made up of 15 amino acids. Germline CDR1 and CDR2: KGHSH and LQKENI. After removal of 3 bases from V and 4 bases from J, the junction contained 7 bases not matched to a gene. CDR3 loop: CASSPPSGSGETQYF. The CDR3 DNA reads TGTGCCAGCTCACCGCCGAGCGGGAGCGGAGAGACCCAGTACTTC.

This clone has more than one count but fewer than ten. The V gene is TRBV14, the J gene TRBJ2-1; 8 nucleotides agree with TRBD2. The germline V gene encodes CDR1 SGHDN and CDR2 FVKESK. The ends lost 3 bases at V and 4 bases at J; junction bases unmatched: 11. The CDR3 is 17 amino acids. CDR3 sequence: CASSQDFRLARYNEQFF. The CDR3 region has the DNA TGTGCCAGCAGCCAGGACTTCAGACTAGCGAGATACAATGAGCAGTTCTTC.

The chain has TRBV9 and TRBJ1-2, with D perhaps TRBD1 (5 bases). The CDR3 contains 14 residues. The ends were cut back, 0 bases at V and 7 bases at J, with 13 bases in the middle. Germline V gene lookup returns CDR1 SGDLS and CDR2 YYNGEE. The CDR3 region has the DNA TGTGCCAGCAGCGTAGCGGGGGATTTGAGTGGCTACACCTTC. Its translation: CASSVAGDLSGYTF.

CDR3 sequence (DNA): TGCGCCAGCAGCCAAGACAGGGGCCCCTACAATGAGCAGTTCTTC. Its protein product is CASSQDRGPYNEQFF. The chain joins TRBV4-3 to TRBJ2-1, with D tentatively TRBD1 (6 bases). Germline-derived CDR1 and CDR2 are LGHNA and YSLEER. Deletions cut 0 bases from V and 2 bases from J, with 8 bases between. The CDR3 runs to 15 residues.

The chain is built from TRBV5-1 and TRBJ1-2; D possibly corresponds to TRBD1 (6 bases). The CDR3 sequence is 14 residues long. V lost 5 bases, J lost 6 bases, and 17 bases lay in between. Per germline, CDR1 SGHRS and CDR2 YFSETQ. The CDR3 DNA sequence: TGCGCCAGCAGATTGACAGGCAGGGTAGATGGCTACACCTTC. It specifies CASRLTGRVDGYTF.

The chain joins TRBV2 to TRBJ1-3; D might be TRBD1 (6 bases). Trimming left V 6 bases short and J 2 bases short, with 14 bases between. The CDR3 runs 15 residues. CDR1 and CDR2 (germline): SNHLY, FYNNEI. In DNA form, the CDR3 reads TGTGCCAGCAGCGCAGGGGTGTCTCCTGGAAACACCATATATTTT. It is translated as CASSAGVSPGNTIYF.

The CDR3 DNA is TGTGCCAGCAGCTTACTCCCGACAGGGGTGAATAATTCACCCCTCCACTTT. Amino acid sequence: CASSLLPTGVNNSPLHF. This chain joins TRBV7-9 and TRBJ1-6, with 8 nucleotides matching TRBD1. There are 17 residues in the CDR3. With 2 bases clipped from V and 5 bases from J, the junction kept 8 bases outside the gene matches. Germline V gene lookup returns CDR1 SEHNR and CDR2 FQNEAQ (reference sequence).

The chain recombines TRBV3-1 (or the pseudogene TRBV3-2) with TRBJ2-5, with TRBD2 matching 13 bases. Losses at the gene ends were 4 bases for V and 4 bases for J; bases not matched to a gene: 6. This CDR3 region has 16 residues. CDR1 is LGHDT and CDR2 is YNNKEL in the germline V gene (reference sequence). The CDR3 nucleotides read TGTGCCAGCAGCCTACGGACTAGCGGGAGAGGAGAGACCCAGTACTTC. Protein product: CASSLRTSGRGETQYF.

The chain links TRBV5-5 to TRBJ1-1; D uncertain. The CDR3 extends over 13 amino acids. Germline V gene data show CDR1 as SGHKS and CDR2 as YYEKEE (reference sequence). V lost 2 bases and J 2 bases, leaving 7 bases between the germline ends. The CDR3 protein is CASSLIDNTEAFF. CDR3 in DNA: TGTGCCAGCAGCTTAATAGATAACACTGAAGCTTTCTTT.

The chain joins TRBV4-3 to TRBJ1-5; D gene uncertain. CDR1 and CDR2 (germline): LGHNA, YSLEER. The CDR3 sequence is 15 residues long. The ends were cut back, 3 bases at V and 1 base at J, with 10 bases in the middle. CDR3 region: CASSQARGSNQPQHF. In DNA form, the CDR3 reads TGCGCCAGCAGCCAGGCCAGAGGAAGCAATCAGCCCCAGCATTTT.

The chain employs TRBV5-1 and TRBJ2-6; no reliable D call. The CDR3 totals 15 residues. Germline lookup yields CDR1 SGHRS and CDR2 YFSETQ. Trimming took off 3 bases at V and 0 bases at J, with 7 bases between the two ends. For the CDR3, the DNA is TGCGCCAGCAGCTATGACAACTCTGGGGCCAACGTCCTGACTTTC. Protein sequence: CASSYDNSGANVLTF. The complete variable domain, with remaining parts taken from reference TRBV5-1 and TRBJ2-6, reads KAGVTQTPRYLIKTRGQQVTLSCSPISGHRSVSWYQQTPGQGLQFLFEYFSETQRNKGNFPGRFSGRQFSNSRSEMNVSTLELGDSALYLCASSYDNSGANVLTFGAGSRLTVL.

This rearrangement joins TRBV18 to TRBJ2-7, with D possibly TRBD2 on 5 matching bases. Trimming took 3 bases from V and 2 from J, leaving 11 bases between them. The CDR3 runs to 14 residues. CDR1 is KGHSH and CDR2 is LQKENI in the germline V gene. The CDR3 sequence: CASSPSDGAYEQYF. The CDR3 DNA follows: TGTGCCAGCTCACCTTCGGACGGGGCCTACGAGCAGTACTTC.

The chain's CDR3 is CASSKRRDTRGTDTQYF. CDR3 nucleotide sequence: TGTGCCAGCAGTAAACGCCGGGACACCAGGGGGACAGATACGCAGTATTTT. The chain joins TRBV25-1 to TRBJ2-3; TRBD1 matches 7 bases. Trimming at V came to 5 bases and at J to 3 bases, leaving 14 bases not matched to a gene. Germline V lookup: CDR1 MGHDK, CDR2 SYGVNS. The CDR3 runs to 17 residues.

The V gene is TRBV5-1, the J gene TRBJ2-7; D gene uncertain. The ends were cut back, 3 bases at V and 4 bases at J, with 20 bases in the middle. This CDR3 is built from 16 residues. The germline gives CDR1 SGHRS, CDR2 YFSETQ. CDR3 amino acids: CASSSQDLTAAYEQYF. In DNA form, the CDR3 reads TGCGCCAGCAGCTCACAAGACTTAACTGCGGCTTACGAGCAGTACTTC.

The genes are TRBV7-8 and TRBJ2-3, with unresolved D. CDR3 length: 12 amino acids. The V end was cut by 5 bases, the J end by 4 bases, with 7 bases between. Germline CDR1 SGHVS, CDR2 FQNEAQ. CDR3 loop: CASSREADTQYF. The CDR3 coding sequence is TGTGCCAGCAGCCGTGAGGCAGATACGCAGTATTTT. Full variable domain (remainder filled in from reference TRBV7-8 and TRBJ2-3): GAGVSQSPRYKVAKRGQDVALRCDPISGHVSLFWYQQALGQGPEFLTYFQNEAQLDKSGLPSDRFFAERPEGSVSTLKIQRTQQEDSAVYLCASSREADTQYFGPGTRLTVL.

The CDR3: CASSLDREWETQYF. In DNA form, the CDR3 reads TGTGCCAGCAGCCTCGACAGGGAATGGGAGACCCAGTACTTC. This chain links TRBV11-1 with TRBJ2-5, with TRBD1 matching 7 bases. The CDR3 loop spans 14 amino acids. V was clipped by 5 bases and J by 5 bases; unmatched bases: 8. Germline V gives CDR1 SGHAT, CDR2 FQDESV (reference sequence).

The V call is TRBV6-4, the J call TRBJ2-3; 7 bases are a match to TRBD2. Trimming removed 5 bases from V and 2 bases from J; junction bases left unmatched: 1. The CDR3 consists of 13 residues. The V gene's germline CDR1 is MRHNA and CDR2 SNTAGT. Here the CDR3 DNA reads TGTGCCAGCAGTCGGGACTACACAGATACGCAGTATTTT. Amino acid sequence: CASSRDYTDTQYF.

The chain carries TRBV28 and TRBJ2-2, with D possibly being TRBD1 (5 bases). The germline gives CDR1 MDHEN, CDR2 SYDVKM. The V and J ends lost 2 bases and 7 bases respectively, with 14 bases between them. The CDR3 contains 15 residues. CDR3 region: CASSLVGHKSGELFF. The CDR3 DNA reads TGTGCCAGCAGTTTAGTTGGACATAAAAGCGGGGAGCTGTTTTTT.